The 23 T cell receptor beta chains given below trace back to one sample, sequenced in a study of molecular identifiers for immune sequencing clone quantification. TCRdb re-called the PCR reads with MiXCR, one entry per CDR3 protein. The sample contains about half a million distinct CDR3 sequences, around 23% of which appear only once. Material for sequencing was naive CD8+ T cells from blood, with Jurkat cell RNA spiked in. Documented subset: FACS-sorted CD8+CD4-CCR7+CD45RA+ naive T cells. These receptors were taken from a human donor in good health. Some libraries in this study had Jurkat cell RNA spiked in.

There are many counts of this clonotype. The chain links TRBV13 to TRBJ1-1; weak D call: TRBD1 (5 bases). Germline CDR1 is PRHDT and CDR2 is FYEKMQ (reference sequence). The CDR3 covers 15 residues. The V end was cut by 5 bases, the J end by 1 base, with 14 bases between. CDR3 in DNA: TGTGCCAGCAGCACAGATCCCAGGGAGAACACTGAAGCTTTCTTT. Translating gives CASSTDPRENTEAFF.

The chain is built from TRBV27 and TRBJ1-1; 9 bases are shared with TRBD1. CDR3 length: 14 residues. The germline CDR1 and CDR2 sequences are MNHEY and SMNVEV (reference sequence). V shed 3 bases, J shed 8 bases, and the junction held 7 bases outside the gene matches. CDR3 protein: CASSFQDRGYEAFF. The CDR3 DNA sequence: TGTGCCAGCAGTTTCCAGGACAGGGGTTACGAAGCTTTCTTT.

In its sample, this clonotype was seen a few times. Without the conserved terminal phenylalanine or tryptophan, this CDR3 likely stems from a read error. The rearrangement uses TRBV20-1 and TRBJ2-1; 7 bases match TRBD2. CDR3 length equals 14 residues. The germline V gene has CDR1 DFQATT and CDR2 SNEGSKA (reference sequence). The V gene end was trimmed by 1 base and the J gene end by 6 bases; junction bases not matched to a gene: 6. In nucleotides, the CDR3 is TGCAGTGCTAGAGTTTTTGGACTAGGCAATGAGCAGTTCTCC. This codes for CSARVFGLGNEQFS.

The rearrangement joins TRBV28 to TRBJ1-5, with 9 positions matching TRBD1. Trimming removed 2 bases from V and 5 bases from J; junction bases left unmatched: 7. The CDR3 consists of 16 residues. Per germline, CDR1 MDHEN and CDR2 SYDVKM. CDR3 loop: CASSLLGQGNDQPQHF. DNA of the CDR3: TGTGCCAGCAGTTTACTGGGACAGGGCAACGATCAGCCCCAGCATTTT.

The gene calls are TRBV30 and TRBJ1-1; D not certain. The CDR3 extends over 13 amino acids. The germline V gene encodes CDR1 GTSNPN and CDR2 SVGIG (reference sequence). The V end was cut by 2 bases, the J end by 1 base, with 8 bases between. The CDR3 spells CAWSWRRNTEAFF. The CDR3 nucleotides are TGTGCCTGGAGTTGGAGGCGGAACACTGAAGCTTTCTTT.

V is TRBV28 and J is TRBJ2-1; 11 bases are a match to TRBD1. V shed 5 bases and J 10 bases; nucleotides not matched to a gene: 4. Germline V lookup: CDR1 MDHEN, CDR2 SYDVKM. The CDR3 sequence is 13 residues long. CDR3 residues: CASSGQGAGEQFF. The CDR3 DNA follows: TGTGCCAGCAGTGGACAGGGGGCAGGGGAGCAGTTCTTC.

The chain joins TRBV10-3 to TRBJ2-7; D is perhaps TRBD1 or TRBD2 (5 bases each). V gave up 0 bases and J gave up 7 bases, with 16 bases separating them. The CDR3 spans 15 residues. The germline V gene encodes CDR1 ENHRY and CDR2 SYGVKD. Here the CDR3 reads CAISESLDTPGEQYF. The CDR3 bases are TGTGCCATCAGTGAGTCACTGGACACCCCGGGGGAGCAGTACTTC.

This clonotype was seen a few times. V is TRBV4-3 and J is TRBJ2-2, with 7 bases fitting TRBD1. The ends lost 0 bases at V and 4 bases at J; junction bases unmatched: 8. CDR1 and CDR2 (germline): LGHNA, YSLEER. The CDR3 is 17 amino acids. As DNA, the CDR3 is TGCGCCAGCAGCCAAGATAGGCAGGGGGTTGTCACCGGGGAGCTGTTTTTT. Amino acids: CASSQDRQGVVTGELFF.

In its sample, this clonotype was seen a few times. The CDR3 DNA sequence: TGTGCCAGCAGCTTAGGCGAAGGGGCGGCTACGGCTAACTATGGCTACACCTTC. Translation gives CASSLGEGAATANYGYTF. The genes are TRBV13 and TRBJ1-2; D might be TRBD1 (5 bases). Germline lookup yields CDR1 PRHDT and CDR2 FYEKMQ (reference sequence). V lost 0 bases to trimming and J lost 0 bases, with 17 bases between them. The CDR3 consists of 18 residues.

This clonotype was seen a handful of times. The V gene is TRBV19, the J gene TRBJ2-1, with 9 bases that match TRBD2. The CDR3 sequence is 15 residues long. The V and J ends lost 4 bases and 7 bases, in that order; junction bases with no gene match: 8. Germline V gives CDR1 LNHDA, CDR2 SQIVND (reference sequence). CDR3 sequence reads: CASSSGGALLNEQFF. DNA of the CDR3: TGTGCCAGTAGTAGCGGGGGGGCCTTATTAAATGAGCAGTTCTTC.

CDR3 coding DNA: TGCAGTGCTAGAGGGGGGAAGCCTGGTAGCGAGGTCTACGAGCAGTACTTC. Translating gives CSARGGKPGSEVYEQYF. The chain couples TRBV20-1 to TRBJ2-7, with D perhaps matching TRBD1 or TRBD2 (5 bases each). V dropped 1 base and J dropped 3 bases, with 22 bases sitting between them. The CDR3 length is 17 residues. From germline, CDR1 is DFQATT and CDR2 SNEGSKA (reference sequence).

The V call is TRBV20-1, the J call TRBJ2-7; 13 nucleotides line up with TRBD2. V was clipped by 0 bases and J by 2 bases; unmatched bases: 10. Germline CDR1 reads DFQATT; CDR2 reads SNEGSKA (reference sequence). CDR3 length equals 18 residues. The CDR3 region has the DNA TGCAGTGCTAGAGACCGAGGACTAGCGGGAGTAAGGGCCTACGAGCAGTACTTC. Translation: CSARDRGLAGVRAYEQYF.

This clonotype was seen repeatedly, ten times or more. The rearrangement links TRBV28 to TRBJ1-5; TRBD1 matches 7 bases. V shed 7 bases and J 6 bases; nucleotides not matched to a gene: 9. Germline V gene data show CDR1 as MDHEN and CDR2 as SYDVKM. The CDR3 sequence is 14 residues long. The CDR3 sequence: CASTWQGGSQPQHF. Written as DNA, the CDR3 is TGTGCCAGCACCTGGCAAGGGGGCAGTCAGCCCCAGCATTTT.

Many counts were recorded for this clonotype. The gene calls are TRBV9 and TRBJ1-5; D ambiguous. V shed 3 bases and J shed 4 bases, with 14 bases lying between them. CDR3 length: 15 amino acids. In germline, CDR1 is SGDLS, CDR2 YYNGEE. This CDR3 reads CASSAGGGLNQPQHF. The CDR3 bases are TGTGCCAGCAGCGCAGGAGGAGGGTTGAATCAGCCCCAGCATTTT.

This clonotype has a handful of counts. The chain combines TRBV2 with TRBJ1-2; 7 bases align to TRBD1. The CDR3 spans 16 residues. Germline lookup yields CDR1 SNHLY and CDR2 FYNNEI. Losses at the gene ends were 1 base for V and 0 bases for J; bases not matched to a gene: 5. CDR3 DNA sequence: TGTGCCAGCAGTGAAGACGGGACAGTAGCTAACTATGGCTACACCTTC. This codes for CASSEDGTVANYGYTF.

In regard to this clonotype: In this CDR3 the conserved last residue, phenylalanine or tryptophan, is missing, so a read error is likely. The CDR3 DNA sequence: TGTGCCAGCAGCCCACGGGCTAGAGCCGATGAGCAGTTCTAC. It is translated as CASSPRARADEQFY. The chain has TRBV7-9 and TRBJ2-1; no firm D call. Germline CDR1 reads SEHNR; CDR2 reads FQNEAQ (reference sequence). With 5 bases removed from V and 8 bases from J, the gap between germline ends came to 16 bases. The CDR3 runs 14 residues.

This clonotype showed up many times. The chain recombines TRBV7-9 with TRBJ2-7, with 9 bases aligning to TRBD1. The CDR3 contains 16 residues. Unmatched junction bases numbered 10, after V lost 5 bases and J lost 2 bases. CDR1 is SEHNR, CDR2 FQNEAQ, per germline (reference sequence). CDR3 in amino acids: CASSPRTGVRTYEQYF. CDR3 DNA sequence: TGTGCCAGCAGCCCGAGGACAGGGGTGAGAACCTACGAGCAGTACTTC.

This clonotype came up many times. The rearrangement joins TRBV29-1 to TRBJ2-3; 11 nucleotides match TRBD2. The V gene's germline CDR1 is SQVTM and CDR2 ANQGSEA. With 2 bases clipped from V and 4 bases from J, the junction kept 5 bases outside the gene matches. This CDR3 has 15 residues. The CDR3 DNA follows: TGCAGCGTTGAATTAACTAGCGGGAGCTCAGATACGCAGTATTTT. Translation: CSVELTSGSSDTQYF.

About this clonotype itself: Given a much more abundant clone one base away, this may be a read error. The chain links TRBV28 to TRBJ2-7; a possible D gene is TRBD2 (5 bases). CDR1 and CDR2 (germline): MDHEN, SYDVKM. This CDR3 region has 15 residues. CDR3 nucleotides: TGTGCCAGCAGTTTATTTTCGGGGAACTCCTACGAGCGGTACTTC. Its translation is CASSLFSGNSYERYF.

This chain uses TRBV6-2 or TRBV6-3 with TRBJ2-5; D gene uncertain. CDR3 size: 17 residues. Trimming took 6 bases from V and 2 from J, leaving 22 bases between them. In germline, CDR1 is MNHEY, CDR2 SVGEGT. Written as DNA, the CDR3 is TGTGCCAGCAGAGTAGATTTAGATCGGAAAACGCAAGAGACCCAGTACTTC. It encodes CASRVDLDRKTQETQYF.

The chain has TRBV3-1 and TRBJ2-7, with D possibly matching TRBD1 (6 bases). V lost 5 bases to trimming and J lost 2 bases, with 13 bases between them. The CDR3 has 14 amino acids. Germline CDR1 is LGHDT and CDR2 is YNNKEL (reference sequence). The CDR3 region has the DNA TGTGCCAGCAGCTTCGCGACAGGTCCCTACGAGCAGTACTTC. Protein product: CASSFATGPYEQYF.

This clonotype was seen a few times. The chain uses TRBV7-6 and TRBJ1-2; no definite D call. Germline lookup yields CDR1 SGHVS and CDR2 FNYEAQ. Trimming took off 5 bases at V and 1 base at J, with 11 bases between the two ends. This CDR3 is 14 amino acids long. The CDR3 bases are TGTGCCAGCAGCGGCCAGGCCAATAACTATGGCTACACCTTC. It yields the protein CASSGQANNYGYTF.

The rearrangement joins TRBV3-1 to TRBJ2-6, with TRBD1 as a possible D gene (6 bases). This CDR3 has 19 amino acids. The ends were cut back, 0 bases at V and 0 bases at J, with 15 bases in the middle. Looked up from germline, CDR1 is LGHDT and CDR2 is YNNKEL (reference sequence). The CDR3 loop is CASSQELDSYISGANVLTF. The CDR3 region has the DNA TGTGCCAGCAGCCAAGAATTGGACAGTTACATCTCTGGGGCCAACGTCCTGACTTTC.